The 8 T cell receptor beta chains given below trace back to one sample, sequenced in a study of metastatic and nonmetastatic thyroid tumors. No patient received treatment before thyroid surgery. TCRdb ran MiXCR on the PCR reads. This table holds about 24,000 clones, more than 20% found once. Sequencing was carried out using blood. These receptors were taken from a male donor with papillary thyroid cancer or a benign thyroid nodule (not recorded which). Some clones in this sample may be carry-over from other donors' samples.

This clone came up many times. The CDR3 here is CASSGQGLYNEQFF. CDR3 nucleotides: TGTGCCAGCAGCGGACAGGGCCTTTACAATGAGCAGTTCTTC. The chain combines TRBV2 with TRBJ2-1; TRBD1 agrees at 8 bases. Germline assignment: CDR1 SNHLY and CDR2 FYNNEI. The CDR3 spans 14 residues. The J segment lost 4 bases and the V segment lost 6 bases, leaving 5 bases of the junction unmatched.

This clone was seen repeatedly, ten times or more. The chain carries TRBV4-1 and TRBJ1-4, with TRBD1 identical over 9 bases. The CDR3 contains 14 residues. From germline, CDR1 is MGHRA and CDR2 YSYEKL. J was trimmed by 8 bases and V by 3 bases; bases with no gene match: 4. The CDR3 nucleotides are TGCGCCAGCAGCCACCGGGACAGGGAGGAAAAACTGTTTTTT. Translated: CASSHRDREEKLFF.

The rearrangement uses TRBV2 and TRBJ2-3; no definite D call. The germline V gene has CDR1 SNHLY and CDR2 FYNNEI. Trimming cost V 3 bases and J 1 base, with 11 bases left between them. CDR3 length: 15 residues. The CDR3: CASSDSNGRTDTQYF. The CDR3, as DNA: TGTGCCAGCAGTGATTCAAACGGTCGCACAGATACGCAGTATTTT.

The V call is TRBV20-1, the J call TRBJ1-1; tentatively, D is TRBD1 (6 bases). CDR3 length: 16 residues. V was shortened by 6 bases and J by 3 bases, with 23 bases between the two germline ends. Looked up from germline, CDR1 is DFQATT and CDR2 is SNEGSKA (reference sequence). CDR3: CSALNEEGGVHTEAFF. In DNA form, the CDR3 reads TGCAGTGCCCTAAACGAGGAGGGGGGGGTTCACACTGAAGCTTTCTTT.

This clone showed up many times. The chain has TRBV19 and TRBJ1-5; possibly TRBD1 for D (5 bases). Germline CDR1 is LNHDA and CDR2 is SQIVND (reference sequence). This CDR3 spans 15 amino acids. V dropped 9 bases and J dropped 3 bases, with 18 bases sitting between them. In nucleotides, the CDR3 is TGTGCCAGCTCAGGGATGGGGAAAGCCAATCAGCCCCAGCATTTT. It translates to CASSGMGKANQPQHF. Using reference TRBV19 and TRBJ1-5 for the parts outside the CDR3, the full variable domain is DGGITQSPKYLFRKEGQNVTLSCEQNLNHDAMYWYRQDPGQGLRLIYYSQIVNDFQKGDIAEGYSVSREKKESFPLTVTSAQKNPTAFYLCASSGMGKANQPQHFGDGTRLSIL.

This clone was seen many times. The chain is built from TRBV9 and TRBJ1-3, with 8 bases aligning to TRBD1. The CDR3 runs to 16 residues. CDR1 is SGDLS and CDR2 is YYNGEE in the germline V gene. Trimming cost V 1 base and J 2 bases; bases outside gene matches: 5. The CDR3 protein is CASSVSGQAPGNTIYF. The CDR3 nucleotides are TGTGCCAGCAGCGTATCGGGACAGGCTCCTGGAAACACCATATATTTT.

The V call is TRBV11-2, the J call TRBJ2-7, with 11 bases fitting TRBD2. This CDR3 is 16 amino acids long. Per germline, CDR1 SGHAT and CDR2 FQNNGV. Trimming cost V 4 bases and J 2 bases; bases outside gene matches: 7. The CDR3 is CASSYQTSGTPYEQYF. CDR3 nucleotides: TGTGCCAGCAGCTACCAGACTAGCGGGACTCCCTACGAGCAGTACTTC.

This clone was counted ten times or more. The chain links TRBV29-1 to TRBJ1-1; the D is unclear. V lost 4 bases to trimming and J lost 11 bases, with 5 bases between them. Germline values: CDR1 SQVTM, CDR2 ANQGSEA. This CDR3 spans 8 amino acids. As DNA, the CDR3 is TGCAGCGTTGGTAGTGCTTTCTTT. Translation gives CSVGSAFF.